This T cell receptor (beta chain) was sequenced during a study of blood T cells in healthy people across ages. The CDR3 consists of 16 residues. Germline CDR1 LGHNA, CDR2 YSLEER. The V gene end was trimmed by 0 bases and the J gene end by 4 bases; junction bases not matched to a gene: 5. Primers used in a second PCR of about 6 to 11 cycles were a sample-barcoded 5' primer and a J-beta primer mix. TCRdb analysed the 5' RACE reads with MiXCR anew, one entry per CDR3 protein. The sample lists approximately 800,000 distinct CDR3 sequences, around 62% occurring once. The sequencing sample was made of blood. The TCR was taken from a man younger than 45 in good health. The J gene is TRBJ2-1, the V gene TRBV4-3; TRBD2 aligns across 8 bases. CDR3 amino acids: CASSQDHTSGYNEQFF. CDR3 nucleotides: TGCGCCAGCAGCCAAGATCACACTAGCGGATACAATGAGCAGTTCTTC.